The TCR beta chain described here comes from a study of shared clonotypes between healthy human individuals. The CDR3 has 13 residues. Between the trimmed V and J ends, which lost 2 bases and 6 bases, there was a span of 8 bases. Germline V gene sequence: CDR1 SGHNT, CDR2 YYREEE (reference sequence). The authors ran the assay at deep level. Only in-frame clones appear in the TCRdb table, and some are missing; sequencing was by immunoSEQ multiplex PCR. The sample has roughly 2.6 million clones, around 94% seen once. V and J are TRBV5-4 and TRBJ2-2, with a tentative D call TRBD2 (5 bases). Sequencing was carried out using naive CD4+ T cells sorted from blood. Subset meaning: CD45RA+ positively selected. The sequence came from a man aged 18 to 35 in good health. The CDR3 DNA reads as TGTGCCAGCAGCTTCGAGGGATCCGGGGAGCTGTTTTTT. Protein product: CASSFEGSGELFF.